The 9 T cell receptor beta chains listed next were all sequenced from one sample in a study of shared clonotypes between healthy human individuals. Using immunoSEQ multiplex PCR, the repertoire was profiled, and TCRdb retains in-frame clones only, with some absent. The sample contains a few million clones, over 85% of which appear only once. Sequencing was performed on naive CD4+ T cells from PBMCs. Subset meaning: CD45RA+ positively selected. These receptors were taken from a man younger than 35 in good health. Some clones in this sample may be carry-over from other donors' samples.

The gene calls are TRBV25-1 and TRBJ2-1; D unresolved. The CDR3 contains 12 residues. Germline assignment: CDR1 MGHDK and CDR2 SYGVNS. Trimming took off 5 bases at V and 4 bases at J, with 6 bases between the two ends. The DNA for the CDR3 is TGTGCCAGCAGTCCGTATTACAATGAGCAGTTCTTC. Amino acid sequence: CASSPYYNEQFF.

V usage is TRBV9 and J usage is TRBJ1-3, with D tentatively TRBD1 (6 bases). CDR1 SGDLS and CDR2 YYNGEE come from the germline V gene. Deletions cut 3 bases from V and 2 bases from J, with 21 bases between. The CDR3 loop spans 18 amino acids. CDR3 sequence reads: CASSARGGFPPPGNTIYF. Here the CDR3 DNA reads TGTGCCAGCAGCGCCCGAGGGGGGTTTCCTCCCCCTGGAAACACCATATATTTT.

The chain has TRBV6-1 and TRBJ2-7; 7 positions match TRBD1. Per the germline V gene, CDR1 is MNHNS and CDR2 is SASEGT. CDR3 length: 15 residues. After removal of 6 bases from V and 4 bases from J, the junction contained 12 bases not matched to a gene. This CDR3 is CASRKETGSNYEQYF. CDR3 in DNA: TGTGCCAGCAGGAAGGAGACAGGGAGTAATTACGAGCAGTACTTC.

CDR3 sequence: CASSEEIRYNEQFF. The CDR3 DNA sequence: TGTGCCAGCAGTGAAGAGATCCGCTACAATGAGCAGTTCTTC. The chain carries TRBV6-1 and TRBJ2-1; D ambiguous. The germline V and J ends were trimmed by 1 base and 3 bases, with 7 bases remaining between them. The CDR3 has 14 residues. Germline-derived CDR1 and CDR2 are MNHNS and SASEGT.

The V call is TRBV19, the J call TRBJ1-5, with 9 bases that match TRBD1. With 3 bases clipped from V and 4 bases from J, the junction kept 4 bases outside the gene matches. In germline, CDR1 is LNHDA, CDR2 SQIVND (reference sequence). This CDR3 is 15 amino acids long. CDR3 in DNA: TGTGCCAGTAGTATGACCGGGACAGGGAATCAGCCCCAGCATTTT. It translates to CASSMTGTGNQPQHF.

The CDR3 coding sequence is TGTGCCACCCGGGGGCAGGGGCGCCCTAATGAGCAGTTCTTC. Its protein product is CATRGQGRPNEQFF. The J gene is TRBJ2-1, the V gene TRBV27, with D perhaps assigned TRBD1 or TRBD2 (6 bases each). Germline CDR1 reads MNHEY; CDR2 reads SMNVEV (reference sequence). CDR3 length: 14 residues. V was trimmed by 10 bases and J by 7 bases, leaving 20 bases between them.

This clone was found once. This chain links TRBV5-1 with TRBJ2-7; tentative D call: TRBD1 (6 bases). Trimming cost V 4 bases and J 0 bases, with 20 bases left between them. The CDR3 contains 17 residues. Germline V gives CDR1 SGHRS, CDR2 YFSETQ. CDR3 nucleotide sequence: TGCGCCAGCAGCCCCCCTCCACAGGGTCCTAGCTCCTACGAGCAGTACTTC. Encoded protein: CASSPPPQGPSSYEQYF.

This chain joins TRBV18 and TRBJ2-5; D uncertain. The CDR3 has 13 residues. Germline CDR1 and CDR2: KGHSH and LQKENI. Trimming stripped 3 bases from V and 5 bases from J, with 10 bases between. This chain's CDR3 is CASSPTSLETQYF. CDR3 DNA sequence: TGTGCCAGCTCACCGACAAGCTTGGAGACCCAGTACTTC. The full variable domain, with the rest looked up from reference TRBV18 and TRBJ2-5, is NAGVMQNPRHLVRRRGQEARLRCSPMKGHSHVYWYRQLPEEGLKFMVYLQKENIIDESGMPKERFSAEFPKEGPSILRIQQVVRGDSAAYFCASSPTSLETQYFGPGTRLLVL.

The chain has TRBV30 and TRBJ1-4, with D possibly TRBD1 on 5 matching bases. This CDR3 is built from 19 residues. V lost 0 bases to trimming and J lost 5 bases, with 25 bases between them. The germline gives CDR1 GTSNPN, CDR2 SVGIG (reference sequence). The CDR3 sequence is CAWSVGRGDWVVTNEKLFF. The DNA of the CDR3 is TGTGCCTGGAGTGTAGGCCGGGGGGATTGGGTCGTTACAAATGAAAAACTGTTTTTT.